These 7 T cell receptor beta chains share one sample of origin, sequenced in a study of blood T cell repertoires in COVID-19. Using immunoSEQ multiplex PCR, the repertoire was profiled, and TCRdb retains in-frame clones only, with some absent. Here the sample spans approximately 240,000 clones, 84% being singletons. The specimen was peripheral blood. These TCRs come from a woman in her sixties or seventies who had recovered from COVID-19.

The chain couples TRBV11-2 to TRBJ2-1; 7 nucleotides align to TRBD1. The CDR3 extends over 14 amino acids. The germline V gene encodes CDR1 SGHAT and CDR2 FQNNGV. V trimming: 3 bases; J trimming: 5 bases; junction bases outside the gene matches: 4. CDR3 region: CASSFPGQNNEQFF. Written as DNA, the CDR3 is TGTGCCAGCAGCTTCCCGGGACAGAACAATGAGCAGTTCTTC.

The V call is TRBV19, the J call TRBJ2-2; D may be TRBD2 (6 bases). CDR1 and CDR2 from the germline V gene are LNHDA and SQIVND (reference sequence). This CDR3 is 15 amino acids long. The V end lost 6 bases, the J end lost 4 bases, and 15 bases lay between the germline ends. The CDR3 protein is CASRLYSGRTGELFF. The CDR3 nucleotides are TGTGCCAGTAGATTGTATAGCGGCCGCACCGGGGAGCTGTTTTTT.

The chain combines TRBV9 with TRBJ1-5; D is unclear. Germline CDR1 SGDLS, CDR2 YYNGEE. This CDR3 region has 15 residues. V lost 3 bases and J lost 1, with 11 bases in between. CDR3 amino acids: CASSEEGWSNQPQHF. In DNA, the CDR3 is TGTGCCAGCAGCGAAGAGGGCTGGAGCAATCAGCCCCAGCATTTT.

The chain has TRBV4-1 and TRBJ2-7, with D possibly matching TRBD1 (6 bases). Germline V CDR1 and CDR2: MGHRA, YSYEKL. Trimming took 1 base from V and 2 from J, leaving 12 bases between them. This CDR3 has 15 residues. CDR3 amino acids: CASSQVGDIAYEQYF. In nucleotides, the CDR3 is TGCGCCAGCAGCCAAGTCGGGGACATAGCCTACGAGCAGTACTTC.

The V gene is TRBV5-1, the J gene TRBJ2-1; D might be TRBD2 (5 bases). The germline V gene encodes CDR1 SGHRS and CDR2 YFSETQ. The CDR3 contains 13 residues. The V and J ends lost 4 bases and 6 bases respectively, with 11 bases between them. CDR3 in amino acids: CASSPDWFNEQFF. Written as DNA, the CDR3 is TGCGCCAGCAGCCCGGACTGGTTCAATGAGCAGTTCTTC. Together with reference TRBV5-1 and TRBJ2-1, the CDR3 gives the full variable domain: KAGVTQTPRYLIKTRGQQVTLSCSPISGHRSVSWYQQTPGQGLQFLFEYFSETQRNKGNFPGRFSGRQFSNSRSEMNVSTLELGDSALYLCASSPDWFNEQFFGPGTRLTVL.

This chain connects TRBV2 to TRBJ1-1; 7 bases match TRBD1. CDR1 is SNHLY, CDR2 FYNNEI, per germline. After removal of 6 bases from V and 1 base from J, the junction contained 2 bases not matched to a gene. CDR3 length: 13 residues. The chain's CDR3 is CASRGQWNTEAFF. In DNA, the CDR3 is TGTGCCAGCAGGGGACAGTGGAACACTGAAGCTTTCTTT.

This chain uses TRBV27 with TRBJ1-1; D uncertain. This CDR3 has 15 residues. V shed 6 bases and J shed 0 bases, with 14 bases lying between them. Germline V gene sequence: CDR1 MNHEY, CDR2 SMNVEV (reference sequence). This CDR3 reads CASSPRLTMNTEAFF. The DNA for the CDR3 is TGTGCCAGCAGCCCCCGACTCACCATGAACACTGAAGCTTTCTTT.